Listed below are T cell receptor beta chains from one sample, sequenced in a study of technical replicates of blood from a handful of donors. Profiling relied on immunoSEQ multiplex PCR, and the TCRdb table lists in-frame clones only, not all of them. Found here are roughly 82,000 clones, around nine tenths of them singletons; the top ten hold roughly 0.25%. The sample consisted of T cells isolated from PBMCs. The receptor source for this set is a human donor in good health. Each CDR3 is given with its conserved first and last residue. D genes are given only for firm matches. Clone sizes are given selectively: once, few, many, or a class where the clone is expanded.

v_gene	abundance	d_gene	j_gene	CDR3aa	CDR3nt
TRBV5-4	.	.	TRBJ2-5	CASSNSLEGGETQYF	TGTGCCAGCAGCAACTCGCTAGAGGGCGGGGAGACCCAGTACTTC
TRBV30	.	TRBD1	TRBJ1-2	CAWSKHTGTGFNYGYTF	TGTGCCTGGAGTAAACATACTGGGACAGGATTTAACTATGGCTACACCTTC
TRBV15	.	.	TRBJ1-1	CATSRVGLGAFF	TGTGCCACCAGCAGGGTGGGACTAGGAGCTTTCTTT
TRBV6-1	.	TRBD1	TRBJ1-2	CASSLTTGNYGYTF	TGTGCCAGCAGTCTTACGACAGGGAACTATGGCTACACCTTC
TRBV7-2	.	TRBD1	TRBJ2-1	CASSYRDRDNEQFF	TGTGCCAGCAGCTACCGGGACAGAGACAATGAGCAGTTCTTC
TRBV10-3	.	.	TRBJ2-7	CAISYTTRGEQYF	TGTGCCATCAGTTATACCACGAGAGGCGAGCAGTACTTC
TRBV28	.	.	TRBJ1-2	CASRSSVGYTF	TGTGCCAGCCGGAGTAGCGTAGGCTACACCTTC
TRBV11-3	.	.	TRBJ1-2	CASSSRDDRKANGYTF	TGTGCCAGCAGCTCACGAGATGACAGGAAAGCTAATGGCTACACCTTC
TRBV7-3	once	.	TRBJ2-7	CASSPQGGPYEQYF	TGTGCCAGCAGCCCGCAGGGGGGACCTTACGAGCAGTACTTC
TRBV7-9	.	TRBD1	TRBJ1-2	CASSFQTGHRGYTF	TGTGCCAGCAGCTTTCAGACAGGGCACCGCGGCTACACCTTC
TRBV6-5	.	.	TRBJ1-1	CASGGQNTEAFF	TGTGCCTCGGGGGGGCAGAACACTGAAGCTTTCTTT
TRBV28	.	TRBD1	TRBJ2-7	CASASRTGRYEQYF	TGTGCCAGCGCCAGTCGGACAGGACGCTACGAGCAGTACTTC
TRBV4-1	.	TRBD1	TRBJ1-5	CASSQEIQGANQPQHF	TGCGCCAGCAGCCAAGAGATTCAGGGGGCGAATCAGCCCCAGCATTTT
TRBV7-9	.	TRBD1	TRBJ1-5	CASSSGQGENQPQHF	TGTGCCAGCAGCTCTGGACAGGGAGAAAATCAGCCCCAGCATTTT
TRBV6-5	.	.	TRBJ1-2	CASSFRGASKGYTF	TGTGCCAGCAGTTTCAGAGGAGCTTCTAAGGGCTACACCTTC
TRBV7-2	.	.	TRBJ2-2	CASSLALKTGELFF	TGTGCCAGCAGCTTAGCATTAAAAACCGGGGAGCTGTTTTTT
TRBV19	.	.	TRBJ1-1	CASSIDHFETGSMNTEAFF	TGTGCCAGTAGTATAGATCATTTTGAGACAGGTTCCATGAACACTGAAGCTTTCTTT
TRBV6-5	.	.	TRBJ1-1	CASSSSITGGTEAFF	TGTGCCAGCAGTTCCTCTATTACAGGTGGCACTGAAGCTTTCTTT
TRBV11-3	.	.	TRBJ1-2	CASSLERASYGYTF	TGTGCCAGCAGCTTAGAGAGGGCAAGCTATGGCTACACCTTC
TRBV30	.	TRBD1	TRBJ1-4	CAWSGGTGRLKLFF	TGTGCCTGGAGTGGTGGGACAGGGCGCTTAAAACTGTTTTTT
TRBV6-5	.	.	TRBJ2-2	CASSRTPTGELFF	TGTGCCAGCAGCCGGACACCCACCGGGGAGCTGTTTTTT
TRBV5-6	.	.	TRBJ2-7	CASTLGGLYEQYF	TGTGCCAGCACCTTGGGGGGGCTCTACGAGCAGTACTTC
TRBV9	.	.	TRBJ2-5	CASSSRGLSGETQYF	TGTGCCAGCAGCTCAAGGGGACTCTCAGGGGAGACCCAGTACTTC
TRBV4-1	.	TRBD2	TRBJ2-1	CASSQESGGANEQFF	TGCGCCAGCAGCCAAGAGAGCGGGGGGGCCAATGAGCAGTTCTTC
TRBV4-1	.	.	TRBJ2-1	CASSPNPYSEQFF	TGCGCCAGCAGTCCGAATCCTTATAGTGAGCAGTTCTTC
TRBV29-1	.	.	TRBJ2-1	CSATRGDRVYNEQFF	TGCAGCGCCACGCGGGGGGACAGGGTCTACAATGAGCAGTTCTTC
TRBV18	.	TRBD1	TRBJ1-5	CASPVTGGIPSSINQPQHF	TGTGCCAGCCCAGTAACAGGGGGTATCCCTTCATCCATCAATCAGCCCCAGCATTTT
TRBV28	.	.	TRBJ1-1	CACRGAGERDTEAFF	TGTGCCTGCAGGGGAGCCGGCGAGAGGGACACTGAAGCTTTCTTT
TRBV7-9	.	TRBD1	TRBJ1-4	CASSNVMTGEGNEKLFF	TGTGCCAGCAGTAACGTAATGACAGGGGAGGGTAATGAAAAACTGTTTTTT
TRBV6-1	.	TRBD1	TRBJ1-5	CASRQTGGNQPQHF	TGTGCCAGCAGACAAACAGGGGGCAATCAGCCCCAGCATTTT
TRBV7-2	.	.	TRBJ2-1	CASSLRRWSSYNEQFF	TGTGCCAGCAGCTTACGAAGGTGGAGCTCCTACAATGAGCAGTTCTTC
TRBV5-1	.	TRBD1	TRBJ2-2	CASSLEGAVTGELFF	TGCGCCAGCAGCTTGGAGGGGGCGGTCACCGGGGAGCTGTTTTTT
TRBV7-8	.	.	TRBJ2-1	CASSQTGRGADEQFF	TGTGCCAGCAGTCAAACAGGTCGGGGGGCGGATGAGCAGTTCTTC
TRBV5-4	.	.	TRBJ2-2	CASSLVSGANTGELFF	TGTGCCAGCAGCTTGGTATCAGGGGCGAACACCGGGGAGCTGTTTTTT
TRBV28	few	.	TRBJ1-1	CASSLTGMNTEAFF	TGTGCCAGCAGCCTGACAGGAATGAACACTGAAGCTTTCTTT
TRBV10-1	.	.	TRBJ2-1	CARGRGGKYNEQFF	TGCGCCAGAGGTAGGGGGGGAAAATACAATGAGCAGTTCTTC
TRBV30	once	TRBD2	TRBJ2-1	CAWRKSGTSGYNEQFF	TGTGCCTGGAGAAAATCTGGGACTAGCGGGTACAATGAGCAGTTCTTC
TRBV27	.	TRBD2	TRBJ2-7	CASRRVLWTSGKFEQYF	TGTGCCAGCAGAAGAGTCCTTTGGACTAGCGGGAAGTTCGAGCAGTACTTC
TRBV5-1	.	TRBD2	TRBJ2-3	CASSTTSGRSRSTDTQYF	TGCGCCAGCAGCACGACTAGCGGGAGATCACGGAGCACAGATACGCAGTATTTT
TRBV19	once	.	TRBJ1-2	CASSIDRGSGYGYTF	TGTGCCAGTAGTATAGATAGGGGTTCGGGCTATGGCTACACCTTC
TRBV29-1	.	TRBD1	TRBJ2-7	CSVAETGGGSYEQYF	TGCAGCGTTGCCGAGACAGGGGGGGGCTCCTACGAGCAGTACTTC
TRBV9	few	.	TRBJ1-1	CASSVVVEEGDRTEAFF	TGTGCCAGCAGCGTAGTGGTCGAAGAAGGGGATCGGACTGAAGCTTTCTTT
TRBV7-8	.	.	TRBJ1-5	CASSDERGQDSNQPQHF	TGTGCCAGCAGCGACGAACGGGGACAAGATAGCAATCAGCCCCAGCATTTT
TRBV28	.	TRBD2	TRBJ2-7	CASSLGASGSGEQYF	TGTGCCAGCAGTTTAGGGGCTAGCGGGAGTGGCGAGCAGTACTTC
TRBV28	.	TRBD2	TRBJ2-1	CASRPTSGWYNEQFF	TGTGCCAGCAGACCGACTAGCGGGTGGTACAATGAGCAGTTCTTC
TRBV6-5	.	TRBD2	TRBJ2-1	CASSYSGAGSWFF	TGTGCCAGCAGTTACTCGGGAGCGGGGTCATGGTTCTTC
TRBV7-9	.	.	TRBJ2-1	CASSPFGGASYNEQFF	TGTGCCAGCAGCCCGTTCGGGGGAGCGAGTTACAATGAGCAGTTCTTC
TRBV6-5	.	TRBD2	TRBJ2-5	CASSYTRGGETQYF	TGTGCCAGCAGTTACACACGGGGGGGGGAGACCCAGTACTTC
TRBV7-9	once	.	TRBJ2-5	CASRTGETQYF	TGTGCCAGCAGGACGGGAGAGACCCAGTACTTC
TRBV28	.	.	TRBJ2-7	CASSLAGTTYEQYF	TGTGCCAGCAGTCTCGCGGGAACAACCTACGAGCAGTACTTC
TRBV6-5	once	.	TRBJ2-5	CASSYRAFEETQYF	TGTGCCAGCAGTTACCGCGCTTTTGAAGAGACCCAGTACTTC
TRBV6-6	.	.	TRBJ1-5	CASSQFGLRDNQPQHF	TGTGCCAGCAGCCAATTCGGTCTGAGGGACAATCAGCCCCAGCATTTT
TRBV18	.	TRBD2	TRBJ2-1	CASTTLAASSYNEQFF	TGTGCCAGCACGACACTAGCGGCGAGCTCCTACAATGAGCAGTTCTTC
TRBV7-6	once	TRBD1	TRBJ2-1	CASSSPDRGPNEQFF	TGTGCCAGCAGCTCACCTGACAGGGGTCCCAATGAGCAGTTCTTC
TRBV6-1	.	TRBD2	TRBJ2-7	CASSESGGLREQYF	TGTGCCAGCAGTGAAAGCGGGGGTCTTCGCGAGCAGTACTTC